Below are 5 T cell receptor beta chains sequenced from a single sample in a study of shared clonotypes between healthy human individuals. The naive CD8 fraction comprised CD45RO-negative cells positively selected for CCR7 and excluded terminally differentiated effector memory CD45RA+ cells. Clones were sequenced by immunoSEQ multiplex PCR, and TCRdb holds only the in-frame ones, with some missing. This sample has nearly 2 million clones, with less than 95% found just once. Sequenced: naive CD8+ T cells sorted from blood. The receptors shown here come from a man aged 18 to 30 in good health.

Concerning this clone itself: With only one base between it and a far larger clone, this is likely a read error. In the same sample, other DNA sequences code for this CDR3. This sequence joins TRBV7-8 and TRBJ2-7; D ambiguous. V lost 1 base, J lost 5 bases, and 3 bases lay in between. CDR1 SGHVS and CDR2 FQNEAQ come from the germline V gene. This CDR3 comprises 11 residues. The CDR3 protein is CASSLGDEQYF. CDR3 nucleotides: TGTGCCAGCAGCTTAGGGGACGAGCAGTACTTC.

This clone was recorded once. The rearrangement joins TRBV23-1 to TRBJ1-5; D gene unclear. TRBV23-1 carries the ORF label, with uncertain function. The V gene lost 0 bases and the J gene lost 6 bases, with 6 bases spanning the gap. This CDR3 region has 13 residues. CDR3 amino acids: CASSQSSGQPQHF. For the CDR3, the DNA is TGCGCCAGCAGTCAATCAAGCGGTCAGCCCCAGCATTTT.

This clone was recorded once. This sequence joins TRBV27 and TRBJ2-2, with TRBD1 matching over 7 bases. The CDR3 sequence is 18 residues long. Losses at the gene ends were 5 bases for V and 1 base for J; bases not matched to a gene: 13. Germline CDR1 MNHEY, CDR2 SMNVEV (reference sequence). The CDR3 protein is CASSTRKIQGENTGELFF. The CDR3 bases are TGTGCCAGCAGTACACGAAAGATCCAGGGGGAGAACACCGGGGAGCTGTTTTTT.

The V call is TRBV2, the J call TRBJ1-6; TRBD1 agrees at 9 bases. V trimming: 5 bases; J trimming: 2 bases; junction bases outside the gene matches: 4. The CDR3 covers 16 residues. Germline values: CDR1 SNHLY, CDR2 FYNNEI. CDR3 residues: CASSWTGVTYNSPLHF. As DNA, the CDR3 is TGTGCCAGCAGTTGGACAGGGGTCACCTATAATTCACCCCTCCACTTT.

In its sample, this clone was seen a few times. The sample contains more than one DNA sequence encoding this CDR3. The chain couples TRBV7-9 to TRBJ1-1; unclear D gene. CDR1 is SEHNR, CDR2 FQNEAQ, per germline (reference sequence). The CDR3 consists of 13 residues. The ends were cut back, 1 base at V and 4 bases at J, with 7 bases in the middle. CDR3 DNA: TGTGCCAGCAGCTTAGTTTCGGGCACTGAAGCTTTCTTT. Its protein product is CASSLVSGTEAFF.